This T cell receptor (beta chain) stems from a study of Ad26.COV2.S vaccination and SARS-CoV-2 variants. Treatment: roughly 18 received Ad26.COV2.S at low or high dose, single or two shots; roughly 5 received placebo; per-sample allocation not given. The samples date from day 63 after the first vaccine or placebo injection. The method was immunoSEQ multiplex PCR; TCRdb's version includes in-frame clones alone and lacks a portion of them. The sample carries roughly 500,000 clones, roughly 87% recorded once. Per the germline V gene, CDR1 is SEHNR and CDR2 is FQNEAQ (reference sequence). The CDR3 consists of 11 residues. Trimming cost V 6 bases and J 13 bases, with 15 bases left between them.

The chain couples TRBV7-9 to TRBJ1-2, with D uncertain. The input for sequencing was peripheral blood, taken in a trial of Ad26.COV2.S vaccine versus placebo. The source of this sequence is a person aged 18-65 years who received the Ad26.COV2.S COVID-19 vaccine or a placebo. CDR3: CASSSTWKGTF. The CDR3 nucleotides are TGTGCCAGCAGTTCGACTTGGAAAGGCACCTTC. The entire variable domain, with the rest obtained from reference TRBV7-9 and TRBJ1-2, is as follows: DTGVSQNPRHKITKRGQNVTFRCDPISEHNRLYWYRQTLGQGPEFLTYFQNEAQLEKSRLLSDRFSAERPKGSFSTLEIQRTEQGDSAMYLCASSSTWKGTFGSGTRLTVV.